The clone carrying this T cell receptor beta chain has more than one count but fewer than ten. What it recognizes is unknown. This entry belongs to a study of beta chain features in type 1 diabetes. Study outcomes and limitations: Among patients with Type 1 diabetes, TCRB CDR3s were moderately but significantly shorter in every one of the four CD4+ subsets.

Since all of the isolated RNA was reverse transcribed, expressed TCRB transcripts were what got sequenced. Method: immunoSEQ multiplex PCR; TCRdb's copy keeps in-frame clones and lacks some. The sample holds 250,000 or so clones; roughly 22% are singletons and the top ten take less than 0.03%. CDR3 length: 14 amino acids. J gave up 7 bases and V 4 bases, and 8 bases lay outside the gene matches. Per germline, CDR1 SGHRS and CDR2 YFSETQ. The chain employs TRBV5-1 and TRBJ2-1, with 7 bases aligning to TRBD1. The sequence was collected from a middle-aged woman with type 1 diabetes. The specimen sequenced was naive CD4+ T cells from blood. The DNA of the CDR3 is TGCGCCAGCAGCCTCCCCGACAGGGAGAATGAGCAGTTCTTC. Translated: CASSLPDRENEQFF.